These 15 T cell receptor beta chains share one sample of origin, sequenced in a study of brain T cells in children with intractable seizures. The protocol was immunoSEQ multiplex PCR, while the TCRdb copy is restricted to in-frame clones and leaves out a portion. The sample includes approximately 41,000 clones, around 90% of them seen just once. Specimen: peripheral blood, collected at surgery. Every receptor here comes from a girl aged 2 to 10 with tuberous sclerosis and intractable seizures.

The rearrangement links TRBV18 to TRBJ1-1; D unclear. The CDR3 runs to 13 residues. Germline V lookup: CDR1 KGHSH, CDR2 LQKENI. Trimming removed 6 bases at V and 1 base at J, with 9 bases between. The CDR3 DNA follows: TGTGCCAGCTCGCAAGGCCAGAACACTGAAGCTTTCTTT. Protein product: CASSQGQNTEAFF.

The rearrangement joins TRBV9 to TRBJ1-1, with D unresolved. V lost 1 base, J lost 2 bases, and 3 bases lay in between. The germline V gene has CDR1 SGDLS and CDR2 YYNGEE. The CDR3 has 12 residues. The CDR3 nucleotides read TGTGCCAGCAGCGTAAGAAACACTGAAGCTTTCTTT. Protein product: CASSVRNTEAFF.

This chain joins TRBV24-1 and TRBJ2-2; D unresolved. This CDR3 spans 13 amino acids. Germline CDR1 KGHDR, CDR2 SFDVKD. V was pared by 5 bases and J by 5 bases, with 8 bases between. CDR3 DNA sequence: TGTGCCACCAGTGTCAAGTATACCGGGGAGCTGTTTTTT. This codes for CATSVKYTGELFF.

V is TRBV19 and J is TRBJ2-2; TRBD1 matches at 8 bases. Germline V gene data show CDR1 as LNHDA and CDR2 as SQIVND (reference sequence). Trimming cost V 5 bases and J 6 bases; bases outside gene matches: 11. The CDR3 has 16 residues. The CDR3 coding sequence is TGTGCCAGTAGTCACAACAGGGGGTTGATTTCCGGGGAGCTGTTTTTT. Translated: CASSHNRGLISGELFF.

The genes are TRBV5-1 and TRBJ1-5, with D perhaps matching TRBD1 (5 bases). CDR3 length equals 13 residues. V lost 0 bases and J lost 9, with 10 bases in between. In germline, CDR1 is SGHRS, CDR2 YFSETQ. The DNA for the CDR3 is TGCGCCAGCAGCTTGGAAGGGGAGGGGCCCCAGCATTTT. Translating gives CASSLEGEGPQHF.

The chain's CDR3 is CASSNEGGSYNEQFF. The CDR3 DNA sequence: TGTGCCAGCAGTAACGAGGGGGGCTCCTACAATGAGCAGTTCTTC. The V call is TRBV6-5, the J call TRBJ2-1, with D perhaps assigned TRBD1 or TRBD2 (6 bases each). Germline V gives CDR1 MNHEY, CDR2 SVGAGI. Trimming left V 5 bases short and J 0 bases short, with 11 bases between. The CDR3 extends over 15 amino acids.

The V and J genes are TRBV6-1 and TRBJ1-2, with D unclear. With 2 bases removed from V and 2 bases from J, the gap between germline ends came to 9 bases. From germline, CDR1 is MNHNS and CDR2 SASEGT. This CDR3 contains 14 residues. CDR3 in DNA: TGTGCCAGCAGTGAATTCGGGCAGAACTATGGCTACACCTTC. This codes for CASSEFGQNYGYTF.

The chain carries TRBV10-3 and TRBJ2-5, with TRBD1 identical over 7 bases. The V gene end was trimmed by 7 bases and the J gene end by 4 bases; junction bases not matched to a gene: 6. The germline gives CDR1 ENHRY, CDR2 SYGVKD. The CDR3 is 13 amino acids. The CDR3 DNA follows: TGTGCCATCAATAAGGCAGGGGGAGAGACCCAGTACTTC. It translates to CAINKAGGETQYF.

The V call is TRBV9, the J call TRBJ2-7; D perhaps matches TRBD2 (5 bases). Trimming took off 4 bases at V and 2 bases at J, with 16 bases between the two ends. Germline V lookup: CDR1 SGDLS, CDR2 YYNGEE. The CDR3 is 15 residues long. The CDR3 protein is CASSPSPSLTYEQYF. Written as DNA, the CDR3 is TGTGCCAGCAGCCCATCCCCTAGCTTAACCTACGAGCAGTACTTC. The full variable domain, with the rest looked up from reference TRBV9 and TRBJ2-7, is DSGVTQTPKHLITATGQRVTLRCSPRSGDLSVYWYQQSLDQGLQFLIQYYNGEERAKGNILERFSAQQFPDLHSELNLSSLELGDSALYFCASSPSPSLTYEQYFGPGTRLTVT.

This sequence joins TRBV6-1 and TRBJ1-2; D remains ambiguous. Trimming pared 0 bases from V and 8 bases from J, leaving 16 bases between. Looked up from germline, CDR1 is MNHNS and CDR2 is SASEGT. The CDR3 contains 15 residues. The CDR3 nucleotides read TGTGCCAGCAGTGAAGCGCCGGGGAAAGTGGGGGGCTACACCTTC. This encodes CASSEAPGKVGGYTF.

This clone appeared once. The chain links TRBV12-5 to TRBJ1-2, with D tentatively TRBD1 (6 bases). Trimming removed 7 bases from V and 9 bases from J, with 15 bases in between. The CDR3 sequence is 12 residues long. Germline V gene lookup returns CDR1 LGHNT and CDR2 FRNRAP. CDR3 sequence (DNA): TGTGCTAGTGCCTCGGACAGTTATAGCTACACCTTC. Protein product: CASASDSYSYTF.

The sample holds one count of this clone. The rearrangement joins TRBV6-5 to TRBJ1-2; no clear D. The CDR3 covers 10 residues. Germline V gives CDR1 MNHEY, CDR2 SVGAGI. V shed 8 bases and J shed 1 base, with 2 bases lying between them. The CDR3 bases are TGTGCCAGCGGTAACTATGGCTACACCTTC. This translates into CASGNYGYTF.

V and J are TRBV19 and TRBJ2-7; 9 nucleotides match TRBD1. J gave up 5 bases and V 5 bases, and 13 bases lay outside the gene matches. The CDR3 runs 16 residues. Germline CDR1 LNHDA, CDR2 SQIVND (reference sequence). In nucleotides, the CDR3 is TGTGCCAGTAGTTCGAGGAAGGGACAGGGAATCCACGAGCAGTACTTC. Translation gives CASSSRKGQGIHEQYF.

The chain combines TRBV30 with TRBJ1-1, with TRBD1 as a possible D gene (6 bases). V lost 2 bases to trimming and J lost 11 bases, with 15 bases between them. Germline V gene sequence: CDR1 GTSNPN, CDR2 SVGIG (reference sequence). The CDR3 length is 12 residues. This CDR3 is CAWSQGSLGAFF. CDR3 coding DNA: TGTGCCTGGAGTCAGGGGTCTCTTGGGGCTTTCTTT.

This clone is a singleton in its sample. This chain connects TRBV4-1 to TRBJ2-5; D not resolved. Germline loops: CDR1 MGHRA, CDR2 YSYEKL. The length of the CDR3 is 13 residues. V lost 0 bases to trimming and J lost 5 bases, with 7 bases between them. The chain's CDR3 is CASSQDLRETQYF. The CDR3 DNA sequence: TGCGCCAGCAGCCAAGATTTACGGGAGACCCAGTACTTC.